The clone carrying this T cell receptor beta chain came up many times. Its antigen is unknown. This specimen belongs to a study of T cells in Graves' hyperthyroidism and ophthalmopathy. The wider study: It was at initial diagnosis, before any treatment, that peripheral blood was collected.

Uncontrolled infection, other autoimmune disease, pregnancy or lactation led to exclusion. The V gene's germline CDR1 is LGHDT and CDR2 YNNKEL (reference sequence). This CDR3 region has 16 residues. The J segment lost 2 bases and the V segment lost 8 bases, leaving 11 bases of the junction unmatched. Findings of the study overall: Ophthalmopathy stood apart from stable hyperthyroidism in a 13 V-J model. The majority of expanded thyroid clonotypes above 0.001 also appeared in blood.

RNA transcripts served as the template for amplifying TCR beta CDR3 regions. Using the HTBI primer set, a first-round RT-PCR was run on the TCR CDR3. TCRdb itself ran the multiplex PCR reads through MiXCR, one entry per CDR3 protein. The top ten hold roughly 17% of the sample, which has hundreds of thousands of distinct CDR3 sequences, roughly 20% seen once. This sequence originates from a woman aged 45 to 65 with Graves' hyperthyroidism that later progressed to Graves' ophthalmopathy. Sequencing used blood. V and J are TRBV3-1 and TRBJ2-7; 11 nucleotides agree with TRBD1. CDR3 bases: TGTGCCAGCGGCCTACCCTTGGGACAGGGGGCCTACGAGCAGTACTTC. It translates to CASGLPLGQGAYEQYF.